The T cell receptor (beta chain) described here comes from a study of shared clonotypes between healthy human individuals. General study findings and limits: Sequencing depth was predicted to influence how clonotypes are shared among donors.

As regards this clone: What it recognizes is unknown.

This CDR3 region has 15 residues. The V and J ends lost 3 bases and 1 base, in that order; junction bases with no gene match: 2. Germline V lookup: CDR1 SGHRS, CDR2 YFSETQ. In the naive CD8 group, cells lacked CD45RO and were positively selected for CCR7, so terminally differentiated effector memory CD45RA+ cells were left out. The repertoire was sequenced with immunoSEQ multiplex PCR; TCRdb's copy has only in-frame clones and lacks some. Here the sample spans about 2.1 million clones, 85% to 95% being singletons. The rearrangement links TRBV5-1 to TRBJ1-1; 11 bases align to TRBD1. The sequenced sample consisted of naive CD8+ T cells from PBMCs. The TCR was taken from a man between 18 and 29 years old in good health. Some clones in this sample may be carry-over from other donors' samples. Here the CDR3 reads CASSWTGGANTEAFF. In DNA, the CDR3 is TGCGCCAGCAGCTGGACAGGGGGCGCGAACACTGAAGCTTTCTTT.